The 15 T cell receptor beta chains reported below all come from one sample, sequenced in a study of control samples from healthy donors and cancer patients. Here immunoSEQ multiplex PCR was the method, and the copy in TCRdb shows in-frame clones only, minus some. The sample yields under 150,000 clones, about nine tenths seen once. The specimen was blood. The receptors originated from a woman aged 25 to 39 in good health.

This clone was seen once. V usage is TRBV28 and J usage is TRBJ2-1; 7 nucleotides line up with TRBD2. The V gene's germline CDR1 is MDHEN and CDR2 SYDVKM. V dropped 7 bases and J dropped 0; count of bases not matched to a gene: 6. CDR3 length: 15 amino acids. For the CDR3, the DNA is TGTGCCAGCATTCCTAGCGGATTCTCCTACAATGAGCAGTTCTTC. Translation: CASIPSGFSYNEQFF.

This clone occurred once. The V gene is TRBV29-1, the J gene TRBJ2-1; 7 nucleotides match TRBD2. The CDR3 has 10 residues. CDR1 and CDR2 from the germline V gene are SQVTM and ANQGSEA. CDR3 DNA: TGCACAACGGGGGGAAATGAGCAGTTCTTC. Translation gives CTTGGNEQFF.

The rearrangement links TRBV5-1 to TRBJ1-2; the D is unclear. Germline CDR1 reads SGHRS; CDR2 reads YFSETQ. This CDR3 region has 13 residues. Trimming removed 3 bases from V and 4 bases from J, with 10 bases in between. CDR3 protein: CASSSTASYGYTF. The DNA for the CDR3 is TGCGCCAGCAGCTCAACAGCATCCTATGGCTACACCTTC. Full variable domain (outside the CDR3, taken from reference TRBV5-1 and TRBJ1-2): KAGVTQTPRYLIKTRGQQVTLSCSPISGHRSVSWYQQTPGQGLQFLFEYFSETQRNKGNFPGRFSGRQFSNSRSEMNVSTLELGDSALYLCASSSTASYGYTFGSGTRLTVV.

The chain uses TRBV28 and TRBJ2-1; 10 bases are a match to TRBD2. With 3 bases clipped from V and 4 bases from J, the junction kept 6 bases outside the gene matches. Germline-derived CDR1 and CDR2 are MDHEN and SYDVKM. This CDR3 spans 16 amino acids. CDR3 in DNA: TGTGCCAGCAGTTTCGTTAGCGGGGGGAATTACAATGAGCAGTTCTTC. The encoded protein is CASSFVSGGNYNEQFF.

The chain is built from TRBV6-5 and TRBJ1-1, with TRBD1 matching 9 bases. With V trimmed by 7 bases and J by 1 base, 7 bases remained unmatched. Germline assignment: CDR1 MNHEY and CDR2 SVGAGI. The CDR3 contains 15 residues. The CDR3 spells CASTPQGAWNTEAFF. In nucleotides, the CDR3 is TGTGCCAGCACCCCACAGGGGGCATGGAACACTGAAGCTTTCTTT.

This clone appeared once. The CDR3 nucleotides read TGTGCCTGGAGCCGGATACGGAACACTGAAGCTTTCTTT. Amino acids: CAWSRIRNTEAFF. V usage is TRBV30 and J usage is TRBJ1-1, with unresolved D. Trimming removed 3 bases at V and 1 base at J, with 9 bases between. Germline-derived CDR1 and CDR2 are GTSNPN and SVGIG (reference sequence). CDR3 size: 13 residues.

The chain carries TRBV11-1 and TRBJ2-6; D is uncertain. The CDR3 extends over 16 amino acids. CDR1 is SGHAT and CDR2 is FQDESV in the germline V gene (reference sequence). The ends were cut back, 2 bases at V and 0 bases at J, with 8 bases in the middle. The CDR3 is CASSLPAPSGANVLTF. As DNA, the CDR3 is TGTGCCAGCAGCTTACCGGCCCCCTCTGGGGCCAACGTCCTGACTTTC.

The CDR3 sequence is CASSEGRAGTNTF. The CDR3 nucleotides are TGTGCCAGCAGTGAAGGGAGGGCAGGAACTAACACCTTC. The rearrangement links TRBV6-1 to TRBJ1-2; D uncertain. The CDR3 extends over 13 amino acids. CDR1 and CDR2 (germline): MNHNS, SASEGT. Trimming pared 1 base from V and 12 bases from J, leaving 15 bases between.

The chain joins TRBV29-1 to TRBJ1-1; D remains unclear. Germline V gene data show CDR1 as SQVTM and CDR2 as ANQGSEA. The CDR3 is 12 residues long. Trimming took off 0 bases at V and 6 bases at J, with 8 bases between the two ends. The CDR3 nucleotides read TGCAGCGTTGAAGAAGGAGGACCTGAAGCTTTCTTT. It encodes CSVEEGGPEAFF.

This clone was observed a single time. V and J are TRBV9 and TRBJ2-1, with a weak D call TRBD2 (5 bases). This CDR3 is 14 amino acids long. The germline V gene encodes CDR1 SGDLS and CDR2 YYNGEE. V was trimmed by 0 bases and J by 6 bases, leaving 10 bases between them. The CDR3 reads CASSVGPLGNEQFF. CDR3 nucleotides: TGTGCCAGCAGCGTAGGCCCACTAGGCAATGAGCAGTTCTTC.

The rearrangement joins TRBV5-4 to TRBJ2-5; 8 bases agree with TRBD1. Germline CDR1 reads SGHNT; CDR2 reads YYREEE (reference sequence). Unmatched junction bases numbered 5, after V lost 5 bases and J lost 5 bases. The CDR3 runs to 13 residues. The CDR3 bases are TGTGCCAGCAGTATTCAGGGGGCGGAGACCCAGTACTTC. Amino acid sequence: CASSIQGAETQYF. Drawing the rest from reference TRBV5-4 and TRBJ2-5, the complete variable domain is ETGVTQSPTHLIKTRGQQVTLRCSSQSGHNTVSWYQQALGQGPQFIFQYYREEENGRGNFPPRFSGLQFPNYSSELNVNALELDDSALYLCASSIQGAETQYFGPGTRLLVL.

This chain links TRBV6-5 with TRBJ1-2, with 9 bases aligning to TRBD1. Germline assignment: CDR1 MNHEY and CDR2 SVGAGI. The CDR3 has 14 residues. V gave up 6 bases and J gave up 4 bases; unmatched junction bases: 6. The CDR3 DNA is TGTGCCAGCAGCCGGGACAGGGTTGTCTATGGCTACACCTTC. Its protein product is CASSRDRVVYGYTF.

Only one count was recorded for this clone. J is TRBJ2-2 and V is TRBV7-3; either TRBD1 or TRBD2 may supply D (6 bases each). Trimming shortened V by 1 base and J by 6 bases, and 12 bases separated the two germline ends. The CDR3 covers 15 residues. Germline V gene lookup returns CDR1 SGHTA and CDR2 FQGTGA. The CDR3 spells CASSLRIGGSGELFF. CDR3 bases: TGTGCCAGCAGCTTAAGGATCGGGGGCTCCGGGGAGCTGTTTTTT.

The CDR3 DNA is TGTGCCGGTACCTTAGCGGGAGGGTCCTACAATGAGCAGTTCTTC. This translates into CAGTLAGGSYNEQFF. The rearrangement uses TRBV2 and TRBJ2-1; 11 bases are a match to TRBD2. V lost 11 bases to trimming and J lost 1 base; unmatched junction nucleotides: 7. The CDR3 sequence is 15 residues long. Germline CDR1 is SNHLY and CDR2 is FYNNEI. The complete variable domain, with remaining parts taken from reference TRBV2 and TRBJ2-1, reads EPEVTQTPSHQVTQMGQEVILRCVPISNHLYFYWYRQILGQKVEFLVSFYNNEISEKSEIFDDQFSVERPDGSNFTLKIRSTKLEDSAMYFCAGTLAGGSYNEQFFGPGTRLTVL.

The chain employs TRBV10-3 and TRBJ2-3; a possible D gene is TRBD2 (6 bases). Germline V gene data show CDR1 as ENHRY and CDR2 as SYGVKD. V was pared by 0 bases and J by 5 bases, with 9 bases between. The CDR3 loop spans 14 amino acids. CDR3 nucleotide sequence: TGTGCCATCAGTGAGTCGAGGGAGGAAGATACGCAGTATTTT. Residues: CAISESREEDTQYF.